The 20 T cell receptor beta chains below were found in one sample sequenced in a study of control samples from healthy donors and cancer patients. Assay: immunoSEQ multiplex PCR; the TCRdb copy retains only in-frame clones and omits some. The data contain approximately 60,000 clones, 75% to 95% of them seen just once; the ten biggest clones take up around 0.9%. Material for sequencing was PBMCs. Receptor source: a man younger than 40 with colorectal cancer.

In regard to this clone: Germline is not matched at one junction end, which may reflect a read error. V gene TRBV11-2 combines with J gene TRBJ2-2; possibly TRBD1 for D (5 bases). This CDR3 has 14 amino acids. Germline assignment: CDR1 SGHAT and CDR2 FQNNGV. The CDR3 DNA sequence: TGTGCCGGCAGCTTTCAGGGTCTCACCGGGGAGCTGTTTTTT. Residues: CAGSFQGLTGELFF.

The chain recombines TRBV9 with TRBJ2-7, with D maybe TRBD2 (5 bases). V dropped 3 bases and J dropped 7 bases, with 17 bases sitting between them. The CDR3 loop spans 14 amino acids. Germline V gene sequence: CDR1 SGDLS, CDR2 YYNGEE. DNA for the CDR3: TGTGCCAGCAGCGCGTTCCCGGGGTCTGGAGAGCAGTACTTC. This gives the protein CASSAFPGSGEQYF.

The chain combines TRBV24-1 with TRBJ1-5; D perhaps matches TRBD1 (6 bases). This CDR3 contains 15 residues. The ends were cut back, 3 bases at V and 4 bases at J, with 12 bases in the middle. Germline CDR1 reads KGHDR; CDR2 reads SFDVKD. CDR3 coding DNA: TGTGCCACCAGTGATGTGGGGGGGCGGAATCAGCCCCAGCATTTT. Translated, it gives CATSDVGGRNQPQHF.

The count of this clone is one. The J gene is TRBJ2-1, the V gene TRBV12-3 or TRBV12-4, with 7 nucleotides matching TRBD1. The CDR3 consists of 13 residues. V was clipped by 7 bases and J by 8 bases; unmatched bases: 8. CDR3 in DNA: TGTGCCAGCAACCGGGACAGTCGCGATGAGCAGTTCTTC. It is translated as CASNRDSRDEQFF.

The chain uses TRBV29-1 and TRBJ1-1, with 10 bases that match TRBD1. The germline gives CDR1 SQVTM, CDR2 ANQGSEA. V lost 5 bases to trimming and J lost 3 bases; unmatched junction nucleotides: 3. The CDR3 runs 13 residues. CDR3 protein: CSVPGQGYTEAFF. In DNA, the CDR3 is TGCAGCGTTCCGGGACAGGGGTACACTGAAGCTTTCTTT.

Note on this clone: Its ends do not fully match the called genes, so a read error is possible. The V call is TRBV11-2, the J call TRBJ1-2; D ambiguous. The CDR3 extends over 13 amino acids. Germline V CDR1 and CDR2: SGHAT, FQNNGV. The CDR3 DNA reads as TGTGCCAGCAGCTTAGGGCAGGTTCGATTGACGGTCTTC. The encoded protein is CASSLGQVRLTVF.

The rearrangement links TRBV29-1 to TRBJ2-5, with 7 positions matching TRBD1. Germline loops: CDR1 SQVTM, CDR2 ANQGSEA. V shed 6 bases, J shed 3 bases, and the junction held 10 bases outside the gene matches. The CDR3 loop spans 14 amino acids. CDR3 sequence reads: CSVATDREEETQYF. CDR3 DNA sequence: TGCAGCGTAGCTACTGACAGGGAAGAAGAGACCCAGTACTTC.

The genes are TRBV7-8 and TRBJ2-7, with D tentatively TRBD2 (6 bases). The V gene's germline CDR1 is SGHVS and CDR2 FQNEAQ. Trimming took off 3 bases at V and 1 base at J, with 13 bases between the two ends. This CDR3 has 15 residues. CDR3 DNA sequence: TGTGCCAGCAGCTTTGCAGGGAGGACATCCTACGAGCAGTACTTC. Translating gives CASSFAGRTSYEQYF. The variable domain in full, completed from reference TRBV7-8 and TRBJ2-7, reads GAGVSQSPRYKVAKRGQDVALRCDPISGHVSLFWYQQALGQGPEFLTYFQNEAQLDKSGLPSDRFFAERPEGSVSTLKIQRTQQEDSAVYLCASSFAGRTSYEQYFGPGTRLTVT.

V gene TRBV23-1 combines with J gene TRBJ1-3; D ambiguous. TRBV23-1 is treated as an ORF (open reading frame) with a function not yet certain. Trimming left V 3 bases short and J 8 bases short, with 17 bases between. The CDR3 runs to 15 residues. CDR3 DNA sequence: TGCGCCAGCAGTCACCTATACCAAGATCGTGACACCATATATTTT. Protein product: CASSHLYQDRDTIYF.

This clone occurred a few times. The rearrangement links TRBV4-2 to TRBJ2-1, with D maybe TRBD2 (5 bases). CDR3 length: 16 amino acids. Between the trimmed V and J ends, which lost 0 bases and 4 bases, there was a span of 13 bases. The germline V gene has CDR1 LGHNA and CDR2 YNFKEQ. CDR3 in DNA: TGTGCCAGCAGCCAAGAGGCGGGCCAAGATTACAATGAGCAGTTCTTC. Encoded protein: CASSQEAGQDYNEQFF.

The rearrangement uses TRBV6-5 and TRBJ1-2; 9 bases agree with TRBD1. The germline CDR1 and CDR2 sequences are MNHEY and SVGAGI. Trimming cost V 5 bases and J 7 bases; bases outside gene matches: 8. CDR3 length: 14 residues. The CDR3 region has the DNA TGTGCCAGCAGTCTTACAGGGGGCGTGGGTGGCTACACCTTC. It yields the protein CASSLTGGVGGYTF.

The chain combines TRBV11-2 with TRBJ1-4; TRBD1 is a possible D gene (5 bases). The V end lost 5 bases, the J end lost 5 bases, and 21 bases lay between the germline ends. This CDR3 is built from 17 residues. CDR1 is SGHAT, CDR2 FQNNGV, per germline. CDR3 in amino acids: CASSQTYGDSGNEKLFF. The CDR3 DNA sequence: TGTGCCAGCAGCCAGACGTACGGGGACTCCGGAAATGAAAAACTGTTTTTT.

In DNA, the CDR3 is TGTGCCAGCAGCAAAGTTCCACAGGTTATCTCTGGGGCCAACGTCCTGACTTTC. Translated, it gives CASSKVPQVISGANVLTF. This chain joins TRBV21-1 and TRBJ2-6; the listed D gene, TRBD1, was not tested against the DNA. TRBV21-1 is a documented pseudogene. This CDR3 has 18 residues.

The V and J genes are TRBV2 and TRBJ2-5; 8 bases are shared with TRBD2. After removal of 7 bases from V and 8 bases from J, the junction contained 6 bases not matched to a gene. Germline V lookup: CDR1 SNHLY, CDR2 FYNNEI. There are 12 residues in the CDR3. The CDR3 is CASNPGGVTQYF. Written as DNA, the CDR3 is TGTGCCAGCAATCCGGGGGGGGTAACCCAGTACTTC.

The gene calls are TRBV10-3 and TRBJ2-2, with 11 bases fitting TRBD2. Germline V gene sequence: CDR1 ENHRY, CDR2 SYGVKD. Losses at the gene ends were 3 bases for V and 1 base for J; bases not matched to a gene: 1. This CDR3 comprises 16 residues. Here the CDR3 DNA reads TGTGCCATCAGTGACCTAGCGGGGGGGAACACCGGGGAGCTGTTTTTT. Encoded protein: CAISDLAGGNTGELFF.

The chain couples TRBV15 to TRBJ1-1; D is perhaps TRBD1 (5 bases). Deletions cut 0 bases from V and 8 bases from J, with 16 bases between. There are 15 residues in the CDR3. Looked up from germline, CDR1 is LNHNV and CDR2 is YYDKDF (reference sequence). CDR3 protein: CATSRDLKREGEAFF. DNA of the CDR3: TGTGCCACCAGCAGAGATCTGAAGAGGGAGGGGGAAGCTTTCTTT.

V is TRBV2 and J is TRBJ2-7; 15 bases are shared with TRBD2. The CDR3 spans 17 residues. CDR1 is SNHLY and CDR2 is FYNNEI in the germline V gene. The CDR3 region is CASREGTSGGSSYEQYV. The DNA for the CDR3 is TGTGCCAGCAGAGAAGGGACTAGCGGGGGGAGCTCCTACGAGCAGTACGTC.

The chain is built from TRBV10-2 and TRBJ2-3; D gene ambiguous. V was shortened by 9 bases and J by 4 bases, with 5 bases between the two germline ends. Germline V CDR1 and CDR2: WSHSY, SAAADI. The CDR3 is 10 amino acids. This chain's CDR3 is CASYADTQYF. The CDR3 coding sequence is TGCGCCAGTTATGCAGATACGCAGTATTTT.

V usage is TRBV12-3 or TRBV12-4 and J usage is TRBJ2-3; D gene ambiguous. Trimming pared 5 bases from V and 2 bases from J, leaving 2 bases between. This CDR3 has 11 residues. The CDR3 DNA reads TGTGCCAGCAGTATCACAGATACGCAGTATTTT. Translating gives CASSITDTQYF.

This clone appeared a single time. The rearrangement joins TRBV10-3 to TRBJ2-1, with D possibly being TRBD1 (6 bases). Germline CDR1 reads ENHRY; CDR2 reads SYGVKD. CDR3 length: 11 residues. The V end was cut by 3 bases, the J end by 15 bases, with 12 bases between. CDR3 DNA: TGTGCCATCAGTGACGAGGGGGTCCCGTTCTTC. Its protein is CAISDEGVPFF.